This entry features one T cell receptor beta chain sequence. Antigen unknown. Measured with immunoSEQ multiplex PCR; TCRdb has only the in-frame clones, and not every one. Altogether 400,000 to 450,000 clones are present, less than 95% being singletons, with the ten largest covering around 4.2%. The sample is drawn from a study of Ad26.COV2.S vaccination and SARS-CoV-2 variants. Background on the study: Recipients of Ad26.COV2.S got it intramuscularly, once or twice 56 days apart.

Treatment specified: around 19 received Ad26.COV2.S at low or high dose, single or two shots; about 5 received placebo; per-sample allocation not given. Sampling took place 63 days after the first vaccine or placebo injection. Its platform was an Ad26 vector, and its expressed antigen was Wuhan-strain SARS-CoV-2 spike. The CDR3 is 16 amino acids. In germline, CDR1 is MDHEN, CDR2 SYDVKM. Trimming removed 2 bases from V and 1 base from J; junction bases left unmatched: 6. Study-level points and caveats: Vaccinated individuals (as opposed to placebo recipients) had higher spike-specific TCR breadth. Vaccine recipients and placebo recipients showed similar non-spike TCR breadth.

Sequences were derived from peripheral blood, sampled in a trial of Ad26.COV2.S vaccine versus placebo. The chain joins TRBV28 to TRBJ1-1; the match to TRBD1 covers 8 bases. The clonotype was recovered from a person between 18 and 59 years old who received the Ad26.COV2.S COVID-19 vaccine or a placebo. For the CDR3, the DNA is TGTGCCAGCAGTTTAAACAGGGGGGCGGGGAACACTGAAGCTTTCTTT. This codes for CASSLNRGAGNTEAFF.